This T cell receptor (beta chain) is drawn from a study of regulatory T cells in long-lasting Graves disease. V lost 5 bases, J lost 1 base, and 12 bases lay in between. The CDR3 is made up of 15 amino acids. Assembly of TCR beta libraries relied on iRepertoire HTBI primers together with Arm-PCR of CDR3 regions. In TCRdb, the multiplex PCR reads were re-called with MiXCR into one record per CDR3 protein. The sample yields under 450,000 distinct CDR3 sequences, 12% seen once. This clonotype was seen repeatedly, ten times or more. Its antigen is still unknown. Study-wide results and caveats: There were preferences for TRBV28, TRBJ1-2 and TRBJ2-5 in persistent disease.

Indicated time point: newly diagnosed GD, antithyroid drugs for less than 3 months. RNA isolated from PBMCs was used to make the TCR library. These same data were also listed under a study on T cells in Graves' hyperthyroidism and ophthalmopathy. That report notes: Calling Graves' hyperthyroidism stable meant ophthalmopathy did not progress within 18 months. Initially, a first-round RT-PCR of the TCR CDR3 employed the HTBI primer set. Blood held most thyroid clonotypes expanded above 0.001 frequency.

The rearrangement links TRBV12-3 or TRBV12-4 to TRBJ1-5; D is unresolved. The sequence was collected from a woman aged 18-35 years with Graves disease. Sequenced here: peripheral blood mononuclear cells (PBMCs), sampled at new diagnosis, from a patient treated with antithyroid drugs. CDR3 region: CASSLRVGSNQPQHF. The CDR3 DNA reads TGTGCCAGCAGTCTCCGGGTAGGGAGCAATCAGCCCCAGCATTTT.